These 22 T cell receptor beta chains were all obtained from the same sample, sequenced in a study of T cell responses to AZD1222 COVID-19 vaccine. TCRdb's table, derived via immunoSEQ multiplex PCR, lists solely in-frame clones and lacks some. Seen here are around 140,000 clones, roughly 93% observed once, and the top ten hold around 0.9%. The sequencing used peripheral blood, collected on day 0 of MenACWY control vaccination. The receptors originated from an adult in good health.

V gene TRBV19 combines with J gene TRBJ2-3, with TRBD2 matching over 16 bases. In germline, CDR1 is LNHDA, CDR2 SQIVND (reference sequence). The CDR3 consists of 21 residues. The junction had 17 bases not matched to a gene; V was cut back by 6 bases and J by 2 bases. The CDR3 region has the DNA TGTGCCAGTAGCAGATCTAGGGGACTAGCGGGAGGGCCCGTTCTCACAGATACGCAGTATTTT. Translating gives CASSRSRGLAGGPVLTDTQYF.

At least ten counts were recorded for this clone. V gene TRBV6-4 combines with J gene TRBJ2-1; 8 nucleotides align to TRBD2. The length of the CDR3 is 15 residues. V was pared by 2 bases and J by 3 bases, with 3 bases of the junction left unmatched. Germline lookup yields CDR1 MRHNA and CDR2 SNTAGT. The CDR3, as DNA: TGTGCCAGCAGTGACGGGAGCGGGAGCTACAATGAGCAGTTCTTC. It specifies CASSDGSGSYNEQFF.

V is TRBV7-3 and J is TRBJ2-5; D is unclear. This CDR3 has 15 residues. Germline V CDR1 and CDR2: SGHTA, FQGTGA. Trimming took 2 bases from V and 5 from J, leaving 15 bases between them. CDR3 coding DNA: TGTGCCAGCAGCTTACTGGGTCGGCCCGGGGAGACCCAGTACTTC. Translation: CASSLLGRPGETQYF.

The V gene is TRBV10-2, the J gene TRBJ1-5; no definite D call. This CDR3 has 13 amino acids. Germline assignment: CDR1 WSHSY and CDR2 SAAADI. Between the trimmed V and J ends, which lost 6 bases and 6 bases, there was a span of 12 bases. CDR3 protein: CASRWQAGQPQHF. Here the CDR3 DNA reads TGCGCCAGCAGGTGGCAGGCTGGTCAGCCCCAGCATTTT.

V is TRBV6-1 and J is TRBJ2-2; no definite D call. The CDR3 runs to 16 residues. Germline CDR1 is MNHNS and CDR2 is SASEGT. V lost 0 bases and J lost 4, with 12 bases in between. This CDR3 reads CASSEAIRSSTGELFF. Written as DNA, the CDR3 is TGTGCCAGCAGTGAAGCAATCAGGAGTTCCACCGGGGAGCTGTTTTTT.

On this clone: A junction boundary mismatches the germline segment, possibly from a read error. V is TRBV6-5 and J is TRBJ2-7; D is perhaps TRBD1 (6 bases). The CDR3 is 10 residues long. Germline CDR1 reads MNHEY; CDR2 reads SVGAGI. CDR3 residues: CAGGNYEQYF. DNA for the CDR3: TGCGCTGGGGGCAACTACGAGCAGTACTTC.

The rearrangement links TRBV5-4 to TRBJ2-7; TRBD2 aligns across 14 bases. J was trimmed by 4 bases and V by 1 base; bases with no gene match: 13. CDR1 SGHNT and CDR2 YYREEE come from the germline V gene (reference sequence). The CDR3 has 19 residues. The CDR3 DNA reads TGTGCCAGCAGCTTGCGTATAAAGGGACTAGCGGGAGAGAGTTACGAGCAGTACTTC. Its protein product is CASSLRIKGLAGESYEQYF.

The rearrangement links TRBV7-2 to TRBJ2-2; a possible D gene is TRBD2 (6 bases). This CDR3 comprises 16 residues. Germline assignment: CDR1 SGHTA and CDR2 FQGNSA. The germline V and J ends were trimmed by 4 bases and 8 bases, with 20 bases remaining between them. The DNA for the CDR3 is TGTGCCAGCAGCTCGGGGGTGTTAGGCTCCGCTGGGGAGCTGTTTTTT. Protein sequence: CASSSGVLGSAGELFF.

V and J are TRBV4-1 and TRBJ1-4; D unclear. CDR3 length: 14 residues. V was pared by 1 base and J by 0 bases, with 3 bases between. Germline assignment: CDR1 MGHRA and CDR2 YSYEKL. The CDR3 spells CASSQAATNEKLFF. As DNA, the CDR3 is TGCGCCAGCAGCCAAGCAGCAACTAATGAAAAACTGTTTTTT.

The V gene is TRBV11-2, the J gene TRBJ1-2; maybe TRBD1 (6 bases). Per germline, CDR1 SGHAT and CDR2 FQNNGV. This CDR3 is built from 15 residues. The V end was cut by 3 bases, the J end by 6 bases, with 17 bases between. The CDR3 sequence is CASSLVGGQSHGYTF. Here the CDR3 DNA reads TGTGCCAGCAGCTTGGTAGGCGGACAGTCTCATGGCTACACCTTC.

V is TRBV5-1 and J is TRBJ1-2; D is perhaps TRBD1 (5 bases). V shed 0 bases and J shed 3 bases, with 9 bases lying between them. The V gene's germline CDR1 is SGHRS and CDR2 YFSETQ. CDR3 length equals 14 residues. The CDR3 here is CASSLVGTDYGYTF. CDR3 in DNA: TGCGCCAGCAGCTTGGTCGGGACCGACTATGGCTACACCTTC.

The V call is TRBV18, the J call TRBJ1-2; no clear D. CDR3 length equals 15 residues. Between the trimmed V and J ends, which lost 3 bases and 0 bases, there was a span of 11 bases. Germline V lookup: CDR1 KGHSH, CDR2 LQKENI. This chain's CDR3 is CASSPAGEANYGYTF. CDR3 DNA sequence: TGTGCCAGCTCACCCGCCGGGGAAGCTAACTATGGCTACACCTTC.

The chain is built from TRBV15 and TRBJ2-1, with 10 positions matching TRBD2. CDR1 and CDR2 (germline): LNHNV, YYDKDF (reference sequence). Losses at the gene ends were 0 bases for V and 10 bases for J; bases not matched to a gene: 9. This CDR3 is 16 amino acids long. CDR3 amino acids: CATSRELAGPLGEQFF. The CDR3 nucleotides are TGTGCCACCAGCAGAGAACTAGCGGGACCCTTGGGAGAGCAGTTCTTC.

This chain connects TRBV12-3 or TRBV12-4 to TRBJ1-2; 9 nucleotides agree with TRBD1. This CDR3 is built from 13 residues. V shed 6 bases, J shed 5 bases, and the junction held 4 bases outside the gene matches. The DNA for the CDR3 is TGTGCCAGCAGATTGGGACAGGGATATGGCTACACCTTC. It encodes CASRLGQGYGYTF.

This clone has only a few counts. The rearrangement uses TRBV3-1 (or the pseudogene TRBV3-2) and TRBJ1-4; D not certain. This CDR3 spans 16 amino acids. Trimming left V 4 bases short and J 6 bases short, with 18 bases between. The V gene's germline CDR1 is LGHDT and CDR2 YNNKEL (reference sequence). CDR3 in amino acids: CASSPYRETTDEKLFF. Here the CDR3 DNA reads TGTGCCAGCAGCCCATACCGGGAAACTACAGATGAAAAACTGTTTTTT.

CDR3 in amino acids: CASSDPGGIGDTQYF. CDR3 DNA sequence: TGTGCCAGTAGTGATCCAGGGGGCATCGGGGATACGCAGTATTTT. V gene TRBV19 combines with J gene TRBJ2-3, with TRBD1 matching 8 bases. This CDR3 comprises 15 residues. CDR1 and CDR2 (germline): LNHDA, SQIVND (reference sequence). V was clipped by 5 bases and J by 6 bases; unmatched bases: 10.

V gene TRBV27 combines with J gene TRBJ1-1, with D perhaps matching TRBD1 (5 bases). Trimming pared 3 bases from V and 0 bases from J, leaving 11 bases between. The CDR3 runs 15 residues. Looked up from germline, CDR1 is MNHEY and CDR2 is SMNVEV (reference sequence). CDR3 sequence reads: CASSFGAVLNTEAFF. CDR3 DNA sequence: TGTGCCAGCAGTTTCGGGGCCGTCCTGAACACTGAAGCTTTCTTT.

This sequence joins TRBV10-3 and TRBJ2-1, with 8 bases aligning to TRBD2. The germline gives CDR1 ENHRY, CDR2 SYGVKD. CDR3 length equals 15 residues. With 0 bases clipped from V and 3 bases from J, the junction kept 1 base outside the gene matches. CDR3: CAISESLAGYNEQFF. CDR3 DNA sequence: TGTGCCATCAGTGAGTCCCTAGCGGGCTACAATGAGCAGTTCTTC.

This clone was counted between two and nine times. The chain is built from TRBV6-5 and TRBJ1-5, with 8 positions matching TRBD1. This CDR3 is built from 14 residues. The V and J ends lost 6 bases and 5 bases, in that order; junction bases with no gene match: 6. Germline CDR1 MNHEY, CDR2 SVGAGI. Written as DNA, the CDR3 is TGTGCCAGCAGCGCGGGACAGGTGGATCAGCCCCAGCATTTT. Translating gives CASSAGQVDQPQHF.

This clone was detected a few times. V and J are TRBV7-7 and TRBJ2-3, with D uncertain. V was pared by 5 bases and J by 2 bases, with 11 bases between. There are 14 residues in the CDR3. Germline V gene lookup returns CDR1 SSHAT and CDR2 FNYEAQ (reference sequence). CDR3 region: CASSPDPNTDTQYF. CDR3 DNA sequence: TGTGCCAGCAGCCCCGACCCAAACACAGATACGCAGTATTTT. Full variable domain (outside the CDR3, taken from reference TRBV7-7 and TRBJ2-3): GAGVSQSPRYKVTKRGQDVTLRCDPISSHATLYWYQQALGQGPEFLTYFNYEAQPDKSGLPSDRFSAERPEGSISTLTIQRTEQRDSAMYRCASSPDPNTDTQYFGPGTRLTVL.

This clone was recorded only once. The gene calls are TRBV5-4 and TRBJ2-1, with no clear D. This CDR3 contains 17 residues. V lost 0 bases, J lost 1 base, and 14 bases lay in between. Per germline, CDR1 SGHNT and CDR2 YYREEE (reference sequence). CDR3: CASSLELTPGSYNEQFF. The DNA for the CDR3 is TGTGCCAGCAGCTTGGAGTTAACTCCAGGATCCTACAATGAGCAGTTCTTC.

This rearrangement joins TRBV5-4 to TRBJ2-7; D unresolved. The CDR3 contains 15 residues. Trimming left V 0 bases short and J 2 bases short, with 12 bases between. Germline V lookup: CDR1 SGHNT, CDR2 YYREEE (reference sequence). CDR3 in amino acids: CASSLAPLSAYEQYF. CDR3 nucleotides: TGTGCCAGCAGCTTGGCCCCACTATCCGCCTACGAGCAGTACTTC.